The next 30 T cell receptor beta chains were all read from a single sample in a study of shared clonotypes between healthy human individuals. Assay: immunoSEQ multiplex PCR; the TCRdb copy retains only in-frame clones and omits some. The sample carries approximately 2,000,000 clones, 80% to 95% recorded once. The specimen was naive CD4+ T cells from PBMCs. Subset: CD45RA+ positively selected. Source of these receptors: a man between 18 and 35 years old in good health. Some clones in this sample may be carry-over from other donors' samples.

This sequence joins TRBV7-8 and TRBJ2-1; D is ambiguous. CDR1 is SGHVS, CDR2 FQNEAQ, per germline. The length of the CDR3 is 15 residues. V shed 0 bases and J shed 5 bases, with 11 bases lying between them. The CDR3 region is CASSLAGPSNNEQFF. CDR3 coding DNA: TGTGCCAGCAGCTTAGCAGGGCCCTCTAACAATGAGCAGTTCTTC.

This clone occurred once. Written as DNA, the CDR3 is TGTGCCAGCTCCTCGGCAGGGCCCCCTGTGGGGCAGTACTTC. It is translated as CASSSAGPPVGQYF. The rearrangement uses TRBV2 and TRBJ2-7, with a possible D match to TRBD1 (5 bases). V was cut by 8 bases and J by 9 bases, with 23 bases left in between. Germline V lookup: CDR1 SNHLY, CDR2 FYNNEI. The length of the CDR3 is 14 residues. Together with reference TRBV2 and TRBJ2-7, the CDR3 gives the full variable domain: EPEVTQTPSHQVTQMGQEVILRCVPISNHLYFYWYRQILGQKVEFLVSFYNNEISEKSEIFDDQFSVERPDGSNFTLKIRSTKLEDSAMYFCASSSAGPPVGQYFGPGTRLTVT.

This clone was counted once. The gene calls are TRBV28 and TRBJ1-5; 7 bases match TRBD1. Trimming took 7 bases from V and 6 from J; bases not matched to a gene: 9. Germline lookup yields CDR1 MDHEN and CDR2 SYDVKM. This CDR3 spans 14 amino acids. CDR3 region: CASIVSGGTQPQHF. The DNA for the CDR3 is TGTGCCAGCATAGTGTCAGGGGGGACTCAGCCCCAGCATTTT.

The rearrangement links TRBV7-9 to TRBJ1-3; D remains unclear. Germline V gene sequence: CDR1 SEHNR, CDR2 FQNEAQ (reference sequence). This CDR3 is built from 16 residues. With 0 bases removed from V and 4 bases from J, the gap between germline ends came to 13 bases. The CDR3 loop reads CASSLAPPMRGNTIYF. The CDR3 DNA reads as TGTGCCAGCAGCTTAGCCCCCCCTATGCGGGGAAACACCATATATTTT. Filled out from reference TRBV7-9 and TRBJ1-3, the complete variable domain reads DTGVSQNPRHKITKRGQNVTFRCDPISEHNRLYWYRQTLGQGPEFLTYFQNEAQLEKSRLLSDRFSAERPKGSFSTLEIQRTEQGDSAMYLCASSLAPPMRGNTIYFGEGSWLTVV.

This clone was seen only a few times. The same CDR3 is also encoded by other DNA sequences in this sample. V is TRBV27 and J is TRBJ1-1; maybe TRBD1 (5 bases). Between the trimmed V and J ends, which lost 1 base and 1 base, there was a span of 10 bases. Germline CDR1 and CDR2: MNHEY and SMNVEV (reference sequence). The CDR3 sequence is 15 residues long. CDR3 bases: TGTGCCAGCAGTTTATTGGGGCGTGGGAACACTGAAGCTTTCTTT. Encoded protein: CASSLLGRGNTEAFF.

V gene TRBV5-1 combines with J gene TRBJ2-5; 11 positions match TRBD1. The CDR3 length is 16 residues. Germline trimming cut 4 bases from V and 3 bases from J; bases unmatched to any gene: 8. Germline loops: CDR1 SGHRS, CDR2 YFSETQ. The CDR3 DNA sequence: TGCGCCAGCAGCAAGGGACAGGGGGTGGGTAAAGAGACCCAGTACTTC. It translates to CASSKGQGVGKETQYF. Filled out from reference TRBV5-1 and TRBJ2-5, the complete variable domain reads KAGVTQTPRYLIKTRGQQVTLSCSPISGHRSVSWYQQTPGQGLQFLFEYFSETQRNKGNFPGRFSGRQFSNSRSEMNVSTLELGDSALYLCASSKGQGVGKETQYFGPGTRLLVL.

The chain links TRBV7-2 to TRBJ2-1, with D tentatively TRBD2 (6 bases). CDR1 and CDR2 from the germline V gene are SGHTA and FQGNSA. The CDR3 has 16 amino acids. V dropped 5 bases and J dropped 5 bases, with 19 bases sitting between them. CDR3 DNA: TGTGCCAGCAGCGCCCGACTAGTTAGAGAAAACAATGAGCAGTTCTTC. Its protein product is CASSARLVRENNEQFF.

The CDR3 coding sequence is TGTGCCAGCAGGATGGGACGGATGAACACTGAAGCTTTCTTT. Protein product: CASRMGRMNTEAFF. J is TRBJ1-1 and V is TRBV2, with D maybe TRBD1 (5 bases). Trimming stripped 6 bases from V and 0 bases from J, with 11 bases between. The CDR3 is 14 residues long. CDR1 is SNHLY, CDR2 FYNNEI, per germline.

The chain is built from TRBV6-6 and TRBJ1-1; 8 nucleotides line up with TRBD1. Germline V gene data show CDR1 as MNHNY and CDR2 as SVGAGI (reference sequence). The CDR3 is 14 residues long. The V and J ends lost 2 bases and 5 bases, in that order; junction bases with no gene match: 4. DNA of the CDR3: TGTGCCAGCAGTTACCAGGGGGCGAAGACTGAAGCTTTCTTT. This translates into CASSYQGAKTEAFF.

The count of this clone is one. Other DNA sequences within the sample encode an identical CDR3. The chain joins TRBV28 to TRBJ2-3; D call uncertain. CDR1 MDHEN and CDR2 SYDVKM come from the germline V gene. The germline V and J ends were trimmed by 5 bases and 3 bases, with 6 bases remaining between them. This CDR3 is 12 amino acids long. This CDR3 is CASSGVTDTQYF. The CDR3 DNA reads TGTGCCAGCAGTGGCGTAACAGATACGCAGTATTTT.

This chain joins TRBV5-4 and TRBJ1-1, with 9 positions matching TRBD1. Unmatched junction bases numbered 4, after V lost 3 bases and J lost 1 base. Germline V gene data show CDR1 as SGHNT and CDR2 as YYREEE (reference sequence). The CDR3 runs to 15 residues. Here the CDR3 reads CASSWGTGKNTEAFF. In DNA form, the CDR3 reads TGTGCCAGCAGCTGGGGGACAGGGAAGAACACTGAAGCTTTCTTT. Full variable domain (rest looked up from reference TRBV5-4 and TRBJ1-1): ETGVTQSPTHLIKTRGQQVTLRCSSQSGHNTVSWYQQALGQGPQFIFQYYREEENGRGNFPPRFSGLQFPNYSSELNVNALELDDSALYLCASSWGTGKNTEAFFGQGTRLTVV.

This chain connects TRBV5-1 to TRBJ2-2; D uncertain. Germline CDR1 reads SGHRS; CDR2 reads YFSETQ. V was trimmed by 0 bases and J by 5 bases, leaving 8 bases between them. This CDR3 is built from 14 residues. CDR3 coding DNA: TGCGCCAGCAGCTTGGTTTCACGGACCGGGGAGCTGTTTTTT. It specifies CASSLVSRTGELFF.

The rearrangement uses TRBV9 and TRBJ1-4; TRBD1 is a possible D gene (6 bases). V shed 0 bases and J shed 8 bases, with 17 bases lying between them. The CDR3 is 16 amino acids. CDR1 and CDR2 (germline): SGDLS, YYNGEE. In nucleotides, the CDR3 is TGTGCCAGCAGCGTAGGTCTGTCGGGGGGCGAGGAAAAACTGTTTTTT. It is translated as CASSVGLSGGEEKLFF.

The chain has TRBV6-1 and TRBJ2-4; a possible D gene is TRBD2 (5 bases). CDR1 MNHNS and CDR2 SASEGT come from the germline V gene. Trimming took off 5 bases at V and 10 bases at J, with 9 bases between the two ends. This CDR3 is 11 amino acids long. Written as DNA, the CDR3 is TGTGCCAGCAGTAGCGAGCGGATTCAGTACTTC. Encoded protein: CASSSERIQYF.

The CDR3 DNA sequence: TGTGCCAGCAGTGAAGCACGAGGGGGCCAAGAGACCCAGTACTTC. It translates to CASSEARGGQETQYF. The V gene is TRBV6-1, the J gene TRBJ2-5; possible D gene TRBD1, 6 bases. Germline CDR1 reads MNHNS; CDR2 reads SASEGT. V lost 0 bases and J 1 base, leaving 9 bases between the germline ends. CDR3 length equals 15 residues.

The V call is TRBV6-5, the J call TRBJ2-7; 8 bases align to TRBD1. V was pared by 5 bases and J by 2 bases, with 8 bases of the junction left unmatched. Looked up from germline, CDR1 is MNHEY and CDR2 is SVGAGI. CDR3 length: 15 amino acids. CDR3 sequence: CASSVLRGRPYEQYF. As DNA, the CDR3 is TGTGCCAGCAGTGTGCTCAGGGGGCGACCCTACGAGCAGTACTTC.

The DNA for the CDR3 is TGTGCCAGCAGTCTCTCAAGCGGGAGGCTAATGAATGAGCAGTTCTTC. This codes for CASSLSSGRLMNEQFF. The chain has TRBV2 and TRBJ2-1; 9 bases match TRBD2. Germline V gene data show CDR1 as SNHLY and CDR2 as FYNNEI. The CDR3 runs 16 residues. V shed 5 bases and J 7 bases; nucleotides not matched to a gene: 12.

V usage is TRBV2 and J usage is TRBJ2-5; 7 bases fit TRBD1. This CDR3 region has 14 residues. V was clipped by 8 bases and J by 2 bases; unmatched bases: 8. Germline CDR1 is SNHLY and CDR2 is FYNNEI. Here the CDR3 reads CASLTRTGQETQYF. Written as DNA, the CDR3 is TGTGCCAGCCTTACCCGGACAGGTCAAGAGACCCAGTACTTC.

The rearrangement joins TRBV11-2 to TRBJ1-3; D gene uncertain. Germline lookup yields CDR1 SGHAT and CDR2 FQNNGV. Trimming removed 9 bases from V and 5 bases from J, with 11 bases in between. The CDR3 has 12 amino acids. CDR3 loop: CARKTTRNTIYF. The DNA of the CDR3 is TGTGCCAGGAAGACGACCCGAAACACCATATATTTT.

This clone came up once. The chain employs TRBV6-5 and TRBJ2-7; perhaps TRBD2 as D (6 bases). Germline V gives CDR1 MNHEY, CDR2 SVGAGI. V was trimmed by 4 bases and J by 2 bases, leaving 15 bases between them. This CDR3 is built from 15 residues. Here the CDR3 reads CASSSPRDSTYEQYF. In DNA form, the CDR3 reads TGTGCCAGCAGTTCACCCCGGGACTCTACCTACGAGCAGTACTTC.

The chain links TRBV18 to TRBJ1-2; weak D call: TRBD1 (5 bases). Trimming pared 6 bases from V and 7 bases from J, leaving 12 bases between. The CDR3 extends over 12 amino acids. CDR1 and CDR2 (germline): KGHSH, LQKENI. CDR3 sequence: CASSSGRVGYTF. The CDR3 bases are TGTGCCAGCTCCTCAGGGAGAGTTGGCTACACCTTC.

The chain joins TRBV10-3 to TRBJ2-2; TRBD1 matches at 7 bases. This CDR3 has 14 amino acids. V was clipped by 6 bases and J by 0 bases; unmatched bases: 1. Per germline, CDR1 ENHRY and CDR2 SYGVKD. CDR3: CAIRGTANTGELFF. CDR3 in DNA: TGTGCCATCAGGGGGACAGCGAACACCGGGGAGCTGTTTTTT.

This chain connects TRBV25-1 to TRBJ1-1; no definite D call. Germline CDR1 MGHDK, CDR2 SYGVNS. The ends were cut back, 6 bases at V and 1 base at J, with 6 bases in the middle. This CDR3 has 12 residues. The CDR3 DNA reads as TGTGCCAGCAGGGTTGGGAACACTGAAGCTTTCTTT. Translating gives CASRVGNTEAFF.

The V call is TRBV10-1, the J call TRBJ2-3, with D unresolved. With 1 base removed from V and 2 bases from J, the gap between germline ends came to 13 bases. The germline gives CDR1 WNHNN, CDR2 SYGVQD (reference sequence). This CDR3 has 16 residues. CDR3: CASSEFRSAITDTQYF. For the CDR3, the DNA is TGCGCCAGCAGTGAGTTCCGGTCGGCGATCACAGATACGCAGTATTTT.

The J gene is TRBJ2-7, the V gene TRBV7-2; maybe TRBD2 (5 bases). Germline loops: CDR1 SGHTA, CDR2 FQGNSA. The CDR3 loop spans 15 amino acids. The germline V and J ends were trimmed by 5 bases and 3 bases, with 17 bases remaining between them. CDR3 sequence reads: CASSPTWAGNYEQYF. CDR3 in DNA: TGTGCCAGCAGCCCGACGTGGGCGGGTAACTACGAGCAGTACTTC. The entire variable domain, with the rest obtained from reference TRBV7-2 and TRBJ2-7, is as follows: GAGVSQSPSNKVTEKGKDVELRCDPISGHTALYWYRQSLGQGLEFLIYFQGNSAPDKSGLPSDRFSAERTGGSVSTLTIQRTQQEDSAVYLCASSPTWAGNYEQYFGPGTRLTVT.

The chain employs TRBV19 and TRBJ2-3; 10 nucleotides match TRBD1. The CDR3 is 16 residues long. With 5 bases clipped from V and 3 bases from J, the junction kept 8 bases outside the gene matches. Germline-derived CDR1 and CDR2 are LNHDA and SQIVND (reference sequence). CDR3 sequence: CASSPRDRGWTDTQYF. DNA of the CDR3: TGTGCCAGTAGTCCCCGGGACAGGGGTTGGACAGATACGCAGTATTTT.

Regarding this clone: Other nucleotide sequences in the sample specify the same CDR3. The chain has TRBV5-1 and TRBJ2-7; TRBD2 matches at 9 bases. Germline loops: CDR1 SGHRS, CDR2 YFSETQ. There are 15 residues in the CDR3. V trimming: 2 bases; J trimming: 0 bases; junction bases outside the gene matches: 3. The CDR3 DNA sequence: TGCGCCAGCAGCTTACTAGCGGGCCTCTCCTACGAGCAGTACTTC. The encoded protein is CASSLLAGLSYEQYF.

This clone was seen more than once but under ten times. The CDR3 spells CASRQAGYGYTF. The CDR3 DNA follows: TGTGCCAGCAGACAGGCAGGCTATGGCTACACCTTC. V and J are TRBV2 and TRBJ1-2, with TRBD1 as a possible D gene (5 bases). The CDR3 is made up of 12 amino acids. Germline V CDR1 and CDR2: SNHLY, FYNNEI. The germline V and J ends were trimmed by 6 bases and 4 bases, with 9 bases remaining between them.

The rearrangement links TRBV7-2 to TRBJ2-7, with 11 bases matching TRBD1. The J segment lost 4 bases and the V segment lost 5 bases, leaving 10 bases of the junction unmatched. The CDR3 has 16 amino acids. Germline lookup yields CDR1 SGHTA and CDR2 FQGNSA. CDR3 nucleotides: TGTGCCAGCAGCCCGTTTGGACAGGGGGCTCGTTACGAGCAGTACTTC. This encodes CASSPFGQGARYEQYF.

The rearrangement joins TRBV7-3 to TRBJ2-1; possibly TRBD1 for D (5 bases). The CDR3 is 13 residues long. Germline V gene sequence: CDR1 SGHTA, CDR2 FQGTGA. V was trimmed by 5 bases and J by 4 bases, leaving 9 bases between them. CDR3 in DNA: TGTGCCAGCAGCCAAGGGGTTTACAATGAGCAGTTCTTC. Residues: CASSQGVYNEQFF. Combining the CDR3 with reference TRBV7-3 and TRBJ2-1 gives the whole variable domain GAGVSQTPSNKVTEKGKYVELRCDPISGHTALYWYRQSLGQGPEFLIYFQGTGAADDSGLPNDRFFAVRPEGSVSTLKIQRTERGDSAVYLCASSQGVYNEQFFGPGTRLTVL.